The T cell receptor beta chain under discussion was sequenced for a study of T cell responses to AZD1222 COVID-19 vaccine. Overall study findings and caveats: Donor demographics were predominantly white British with a female majority; clonal diversity may be underestimated. Reports indicate that nearly half of spike-specific TCRs are directed at unmutated variant regions. Just a handful of people given AZD1222 tested seropositive at baseline.

TCRdb keeps only in-frame clones here, not all; method: immunoSEQ multiplex PCR. The table lists 150,000 to 250,000 clones, 93% of them singletons. Trimming left V 6 bases short and J 6 bases short, with 20 bases between. This CDR3 is 15 amino acids long. Germline-derived CDR1 and CDR2 are SNHLY and FYNNEI. This clone occurred once. As yet, its antigen is unknown. Pooled samples include second doses given at about 4 or 12 weeks. The specimen was peripheral blood, collected 28 days after the second AZD1222 dose. The sequence was collected from an adult who received the AZD1222 COVID-19 vaccine. The chain couples TRBV2 to TRBJ1-2; D possibly corresponds to TRBD1 (5 bases). The CDR3 spells CASSPNGAVGNGYTF. CDR3 in DNA: TGTGCCAGCAGCCCTAATGGGGCCGTGGGGAATGGCTACACCTTC.